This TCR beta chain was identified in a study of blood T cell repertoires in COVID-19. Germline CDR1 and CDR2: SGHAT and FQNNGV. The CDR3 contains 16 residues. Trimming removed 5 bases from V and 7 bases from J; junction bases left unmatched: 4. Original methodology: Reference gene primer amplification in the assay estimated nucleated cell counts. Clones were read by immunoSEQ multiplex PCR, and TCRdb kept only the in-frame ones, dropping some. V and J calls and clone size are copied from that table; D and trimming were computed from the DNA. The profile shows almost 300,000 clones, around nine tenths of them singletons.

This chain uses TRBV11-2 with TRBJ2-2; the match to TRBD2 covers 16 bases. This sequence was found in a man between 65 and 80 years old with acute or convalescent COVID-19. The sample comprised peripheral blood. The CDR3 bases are TGTGCCAGCAGCCCGGGACTAGCGGGGGGGGACGGGGAGCTGTTTTTT. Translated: CASSPGLAGGDGELFF.